A single sample is the source of the 32 T cell receptor beta chains below, sequenced in a study of blood T cell repertoires in COVID-19. Assay: immunoSEQ multiplex PCR; the TCRdb copy retains only in-frame clones and omits some. The repertoire consists of about 85,000 clones, with roughly 80% occurring once and the leading ten covering about 6.3%. Sequenced sample: peripheral blood. Source of these receptors: a man aged 55 to 69 with acute or convalescent COVID-19.

CDR3 sequence: CASSRDRDGANVLTF. The CDR3 bases are TGCGCCAGCAGCCGCGACAGGGATGGGGCCAACGTCCTGACTTTC. The V call is TRBV4-3, the J call TRBJ2-6, with TRBD1 matching over 7 bases. CDR3 length: 15 amino acids. In germline, CDR1 is LGHNA, CDR2 YSLEER. Trimming cost V 4 bases and J 3 bases; bases outside gene matches: 3.

The chain links TRBV30 to TRBJ1-5; possibly TRBD1 for D (6 bases). CDR1 and CDR2 (germline): GTSNPN, SVGIG (reference sequence). Trimming cost V 2 bases and J 0 bases, with 14 bases left between them. The CDR3 consists of 16 residues. The CDR3 spells CAWSPGGSYSNQPQHF. CDR3 sequence (DNA): TGTGCCTGGAGTCCTGGGGGCTCATATAGCAATCAGCCCCAGCATTTT.

The chain employs TRBV5-1 and TRBJ1-1, with 9 bases that match TRBD1. This CDR3 has 14 residues. With 3 bases clipped from V and 3 bases from J, the junction kept 3 bases outside the gene matches. The germline V gene has CDR1 SGHRS and CDR2 YFSETQ. The CDR3 bases are TGCGCCAGCAGCTCGGGACAGGGTGACACTGAAGCTTTCTTT. Encoded protein: CASSSGQGDTEAFF.

This chain links TRBV11-3 with TRBJ2-1; TRBD1 aligns across 8 bases. CDR3 length equals 16 residues. V trimming: 5 bases; J trimming: 5 bases; junction bases outside the gene matches: 11. CDR1 and CDR2 (germline): SGHNT, YENEEA. CDR3 protein: CASSDRRDRLNNEQFF. CDR3 bases: TGTGCCAGCAGCGACCGTCGGGACAGGCTTAACAATGAGCAGTTCTTC.

The CDR3 spells CASTSVARGITAGYTF. The CDR3 DNA follows: TGTGCCAGCACTTCGGTGGCGAGAGGGATCACCGCGGGCTACACCTTC. The chain carries TRBV2 and TRBJ1-2; no clear D gene. The V end lost 7 bases, the J end lost 8 bases, and 26 bases lay between the germline ends. This CDR3 region has 16 residues. Per germline, CDR1 SNHLY and CDR2 FYNNEI.

The chain employs TRBV7-2 and TRBJ2-1; 7 bases align to TRBD1. CDR3 length: 17 residues. Germline CDR1 SGHTA, CDR2 FQGNSA. The V segment lost 5 bases and the J segment 0 bases; nucleotides outside the gene matches: 10. CDR3 in amino acids: CASSIKGQTSSYNEQFF. Here the CDR3 DNA reads TGTGCCAGCAGCATAAAGGGACAGACAAGCTCCTACAATGAGCAGTTCTTC.

This chain uses TRBV2 with TRBJ1-3, with a possible D match to TRBD1 (5 bases). V was clipped by 7 bases and J by 3 bases, with 13 bases between them. Germline loops: CDR1 SNHLY, CDR2 FYNNEI. The length of the CDR3 is 14 residues. CDR3 region: CASNPGTLGNTIYF. The CDR3 nucleotides are TGTGCCAGCAACCCCGGGACTCTTGGAAACACCATATATTTT.

This clone was recorded only once. The V call is TRBV12-3 or TRBV12-4, the J call TRBJ1-1; possibly TRBD1 for D (5 bases). CDR3 length: 13 residues. V was cut by 1 base and J by 4 bases, with 7 bases left in between. The CDR3 here is CASSLGGGTEAFF. The CDR3 coding sequence is TGTGCCAGCAGTTTAGGGGGGGGCACTGAAGCTTTCTTT.

This sequence joins TRBV7-2 and TRBJ1-1; maybe TRBD1 (5 bases). The CDR3 length is 14 residues. CDR1 and CDR2 (germline): SGHTA, FQGNSA. Between the trimmed V and J ends, which lost 5 bases and 1 base, there was a span of 11 bases. The CDR3 here is CASSPLQENTEAFF. As DNA, the CDR3 is TGTGCCAGCAGCCCTTTACAGGAGAACACTGAAGCTTTCTTT. The full variable domain, completed using reference TRBV7-2 and TRBJ1-1, is GAGVSQSPSNKVTEKGKDVELRCDPISGHTALYWYRQSLGQGLEFLIYFQGNSAPDKSGLPSDRFSAERTGGSVSTLTIQRTQQEDSAVYLCASSPLQENTEAFFGQGTRLTVV.

The gene calls are TRBV7-8 and TRBJ1-2; 10 positions match TRBD1. Germline-derived CDR1 and CDR2 are SGHVS and FQNEAQ. The V and J ends lost 5 bases and 2 bases, in that order; junction bases with no gene match: 17. The CDR3 totals 19 residues. The CDR3 region is CASSPQGALTGGANYGYTF. CDR3 bases: TGTGCCAGCAGCCCCCAGGGGGCCTTGACAGGGGGCGCAAACTATGGCTACACCTTC.

The table lists this clone with a few counts. The CDR3 region is CASSEILSTDTQYF. CDR3 bases: TGTGCCAGCAGTGAGATCCTAAGCACAGATACGCAGTATTTT. The chain recombines TRBV25-1 with TRBJ2-3; D unresolved. Germline CDR1 MGHDK, CDR2 SYGVNS. Trimming took 3 bases from V and 0 from J, leaving 7 bases between them. CDR3 length equals 14 residues.

The chain carries TRBV5-1 and TRBJ1-6, with a weak D call TRBD1 (6 bases). Germline CDR1 and CDR2: SGHRS and YFSETQ. The CDR3 totals 13 residues. V lost 3 bases and J lost 8, with 9 bases in between. The CDR3 sequence is CASSSGQYSPLHF. In DNA form, the CDR3 reads TGCGCCAGCAGCTCCGGACAGTATTCACCCCTCCACTTT.

The V call is TRBV10-3, the J call TRBJ1-2; D unclear. With 3 bases removed from V and 4 bases from J, the gap between germline ends came to 6 bases. This CDR3 comprises 12 residues. CDR1 and CDR2 from the germline V gene are ENHRY and SYGVKD. The CDR3 sequence is CAISESGYGYTF. In DNA, the CDR3 is TGTGCCATCAGTGAATCAGGCTATGGCTACACCTTC.

The genes are TRBV19 and TRBJ2-4; 7 bases align to TRBD2. The CDR3 is 15 residues long. The V segment lost 1 base and the J segment 7 bases; nucleotides outside the gene matches: 7. Germline values: CDR1 LNHDA, CDR2 SQIVND (reference sequence). The CDR3 here is CASSIAGGEWNIQYF. CDR3 nucleotides: TGTGCCAGTAGTATAGCGGGGGGAGAGTGGAACATTCAGTACTTC. The full variable domain, in which reference TRBV19 and TRBJ2-4 provide the parts outside the CDR3, is DGGITQSPKYLFRKEGQNVTLSCEQNLNHDAMYWYRQDPGQGLRLIYYSQIVNDFQKGDIAEGYSVSREKKESFPLTVTSAQKNPTAFYLCASSIAGGEWNIQYFGAGTRLSVL.

The gene calls are TRBV13 and TRBJ2-5, with a tentative D call TRBD2 (5 bases). CDR3 length: 13 amino acids. V dropped 1 base and J dropped 5 bases, with 8 bases sitting between them. In germline, CDR1 is PRHDT, CDR2 FYEKMQ (reference sequence). CDR3 in amino acids: CASSLAGMETQYF. The DNA for the CDR3 is TGTGCCAGCAGCTTAGCGGGGATGGAGACCCAGTACTTC.

The genes are TRBV12-3 or TRBV12-4 and TRBJ1-1, with D maybe TRBD1 (5 bases). Trimming shortened V by 3 bases and J by 7 bases, and 12 bases separated the two germline ends. The CDR3 runs 13 residues. The CDR3 here is CASSLGGALEAFF. CDR3 nucleotide sequence: TGTGCCAGCAGTTTGGGGGGAGCTCTTGAAGCTTTCTTT.

The chain recombines TRBV11-3 with TRBJ2-2; D gene uncertain. The germline V gene encodes CDR1 SGHNT and CDR2 YENEEA. The CDR3 has 13 amino acids. V was cut by 4 bases and J by 6 bases, with 9 bases left in between. As DNA, the CDR3 is TGTGCCAGCAGCTCACGAGAAGCCGGGGAGCTGTTTTTT. Amino acids: CASSSREAGELFF.

This clone was counted a single time. Compared with germline, one end of the junction differs, possibly owing to a read error. The chain joins TRBV7-2 to TRBJ1-3; no definite D call. There are 16 residues in the CDR3. Germline V gene sequence: CDR1 SGHTA, CDR2 FQGNSA. This chain's CDR3 is CASSLAGIGSGNTIYF. The DNA of the CDR3 is TGCGCCAGCAGCTTAGCCGGGATAGGCTCTGGAAACACCATATATTTT.

The sample holds a few counts of this clone. The chain recombines TRBV4-1 with TRBJ2-5; unclear D gene. The CDR3 length is 16 residues. Germline assignment: CDR1 MGHRA and CDR2 YSYEKL. V was trimmed by 0 bases and J by 4 bases, leaving 15 bases between them. CDR3 amino acids: CASSQDGRSTTETQYF. CDR3 sequence (DNA): TGCGCCAGCAGCCAAGATGGCAGGTCTACAACAGAGACCCAGTACTTC.

The V gene is TRBV6-5, the J gene TRBJ2-1; TRBD1 aligns across 9 bases. This CDR3 is 16 amino acids long. V lost 0 bases to trimming and J lost 7 bases; unmatched junction nucleotides: 7. Germline CDR1 MNHEY, CDR2 SVGAGI. The DNA of the CDR3 is TGTGCCAGCAGTTACTCTTCAGGACAGGGGAGGAATGAGCAGTTCTTC. It translates to CASSYSSGQGRNEQFF.

The chain combines TRBV6-1 with TRBJ1-3; the match to TRBD1 covers 9 bases. The germline gives CDR1 MNHNS, CDR2 SASEGT. This CDR3 comprises 15 residues. J gave up 3 bases and V 3 bases, and 3 bases lay outside the gene matches. Here the CDR3 DNA reads TGTGCCAGCAGTGATACAGGGGGCCTTGGAAACACCATATATTTT. This codes for CASSDTGGLGNTIYF.

The J gene is TRBJ1-5, the V gene TRBV7-2, with 8 bases matching TRBD1. Per the germline V gene, CDR1 is SGHTA and CDR2 is FQGNSA. Germline trimming cut 5 bases from V and 4 bases from J; bases unmatched to any gene: 10. There are 16 residues in the CDR3. CDR3 loop: CASSALGTGVNQPQHF. In DNA form, the CDR3 reads TGTGCCAGCAGCGCATTAGGGACAGGCGTGAATCAGCCCCAGCATTTT.

The rearrangement uses TRBV7-6 and TRBJ1-3; D is unresolved. The germline gives CDR1 SGHVS, CDR2 FNYEAQ. The V end was cut by 5 bases, the J end by 0 bases, with 17 bases between. The CDR3 spans 17 residues. The CDR3 loop reads CASSASLPSASGNTIYF. CDR3 DNA sequence: TGTGCCAGCAGCGCCTCCCTGCCTAGTGCCTCTGGAAACACCATATATTTT.

This chain uses TRBV7-8 with TRBJ1-3, with a tentative D call TRBD1 (6 bases). The germline V gene encodes CDR1 SGHVS and CDR2 FQNEAQ. V lost 1 base and J 4 bases, leaving 11 bases between the germline ends. The CDR3 extends over 15 amino acids. The CDR3 sequence is CASSLDGGAGNTIYF. Here the CDR3 DNA reads TGTGCCAGCAGCTTAGATGGGGGGGCGGGAAACACCATATATTTT.

The chain is built from TRBV5-6 and TRBJ2-1; 7 bases match TRBD2. From germline, CDR1 is SGHDT and CDR2 YYEEEE. The junction had 10 bases not matched to a gene; V was cut back by 1 base and J by 0 bases. The CDR3 length is 18 residues. CDR3 loop: CASSLLSSLAVSYNEQFF. CDR3 bases: TGTGCCAGCAGCTTGCTCAGTTCGCTAGCGGTCTCCTACAATGAGCAGTTCTTC.

The rearrangement uses TRBV7-2 and TRBJ2-7; TRBD1 might be the D (6 bases). The V gene lost 5 bases and the J gene lost 2 bases, with 10 bases spanning the gap. Germline-derived CDR1 and CDR2 are SGHTA and FQGNSA. The CDR3 sequence is 13 residues long. CDR3 amino acids: CASSPWTAYEQYF. In DNA form, the CDR3 reads TGTGCCAGCAGCCCGTGGACAGCCTACGAGCAGTACTTC.

The genes are TRBV19 and TRBJ1-3; D uncertain. The CDR3 is made up of 16 amino acids. V lost 3 bases to trimming and J lost 0 bases, with 12 bases between them. From germline, CDR1 is LNHDA and CDR2 SQIVND (reference sequence). The DNA of the CDR3 is TGTGCCAGTAGTATCCCGGGGTCGAGCTCTGGAAACACCATATATTTT. Translated: CASSIPGSSSGNTIYF.

The rearrangement joins TRBV4-1 to TRBJ1-1, with D tentatively TRBD1 (6 bases). The CDR3 length is 14 residues. Trimming took off 3 bases at V and 5 bases at J, with 13 bases between the two ends. Per the germline V gene, CDR1 is MGHRA and CDR2 is YSYEKL. CDR3 in DNA: TGCGCCAGCAGCCAGGAAACAGGGAGTACTGAAGCTTTCTTT. Protein product: CASSQETGSTEAFF.

J is TRBJ2-2 and V is TRBV27, with D possibly TRBD2 on 6 matching bases. Germline CDR1 is MNHEY and CDR2 is SMNVEV (reference sequence). V gave up 4 bases and J gave up 6 bases, with 9 bases separating them. This CDR3 is 13 amino acids long. The CDR3 sequence: CASSSGTPGELFF. The CDR3 DNA is TGTGCCAGCAGTTCCGGGACTCCCGGGGAGCTGTTTTTT.

The genes are TRBV9 and TRBJ2-5; TRBD2 matches 7 bases. V dropped 3 bases and J dropped 7; count of bases not matched to a gene: 3. The CDR3 runs 12 residues. CDR1 is SGDLS and CDR2 is YYNGEE in the germline V gene. This chain's CDR3 is CASSGTRGTQYF. CDR3 nucleotides: TGTGCCAGCAGCGGGACTAGAGGGACCCAGTACTTC.

This clone has a single count. CDR3 DNA: TGTGCCATCAGTGAGTCAGAGACAGGGGCACCAGATACGCAGTATTTT. Translation gives CAISESETGAPDTQYF. J is TRBJ2-3 and V is TRBV10-3; TRBD1 aligns across 8 bases. The V gene's germline CDR1 is ENHRY and CDR2 SYGVKD. Trimming cost V 0 bases and J 4 bases; bases outside gene matches: 6. The CDR3 length is 16 residues.

This chain connects TRBV29-1 to TRBJ2-3; 10 bases match TRBD1. The CDR3 runs to 15 residues. The germline gives CDR1 SQVTM, CDR2 ANQGSEA. V lost 2 bases to trimming and J lost 0 bases; unmatched junction nucleotides: 2. CDR3 amino acids: CSVERQGASTDTQYF. The CDR3 nucleotides are TGCAGCGTTGAAAGACAGGGGGCGAGCACAGATACGCAGTATTTT.